The rows below give T cell receptor beta chains drawn from one sample of a study of monozygotic twins with inflammatory bowel disease. After re-calling the 5' RACE reads, TCRdb lists one entry per CDR3 protein, DNA absent. This sample's table reports 200,000 to 250,000 distinct CDR3 sequences. The sequenced sample consisted of blood. The receptor set was obtained from a human donor with ulcerative colitis or Crohn's disease, or a healthy co-twin of an affected twin (not recorded which). The CDR3 runs from the conserved cysteine through the conserved F or W.

TRBV15	TRBJ2-1	CATSRDGLAYNEQFF
TRBV11-2	TRBJ2-5	CASSPSGGGLSRQETQYF
TRBV9	TRBJ1-5	CASSVVDDSNQPQHF
TRBV7-9	TRBJ1-6	CASSLPWAPYSPLHF
TRBV5-4	TRBJ2-7	CASSSRSRGYEQYF
TRBV5-1	TRBJ2-7	CASSPWTRAGEQYF
TRBV7-2	TRBJ2-7	CASSSSGGYEQYF
TRBV18	TRBJ1-2	CASSRYLFEGYTF
TRBV11-2	TRBJ2-3	CASSLAGQGTDTQYF
TRBV4-1	TRBJ1-5	CASSQEAGQGDQPQHF
TRBV5-1	TRBJ2-7	CASSLADGGSYEQYF
TRBV6-5	TRBJ2-2	CASSYGTGDTGELFF
TRBV27	TRBJ1-6	CASSLTGTGYNSPLHF
TRBV5-1	TRBJ1-1	CASSLETNTEAFF
TRBV12-3/TRBV12-4	TRBJ1-1	CASSLGTWGNTEAFF
TRBV7-9	TRBJ2-7	CASSLGIVGYEQYF
TRBV20-1	TRBJ1-4	CSAKDRDHEKLFF
TRBV20-1	TRBJ2-1	CSAEGSSGNEQFF
TRBV5-4	TRBJ2-7	CASSFARTGTGTYEQYF
TRBV24-1	TRBJ2-2	CATSEERAPMTGELFF
TRBV21-1	TRBJ2-3	CASSKLGGGRDTQYF
TRBV5-1	TRBJ2-1	CASSLDLLVAPSGEQFF
TRBV6-6	TRBJ2-1	CASTLTSVWDEQFF
TRBV20-1	TRBJ2-5	CSALLRGGRETQYF
TRBV20-1	TRBJ2-1	CSASAGTGFSNEQFF
TRBV7-2	TRBJ1-2	CASSSEGGRRQGYGYTF
TRBV5-1	TRBJ2-5	CATREGETQYF
TRBV12-3/TRBV12-4	TRBJ1-2	CASSYSDRAYGYTF
TRBV7-2	TRBJ1-6	CASSLGLYNSPLHF
TRBV5-8	TRBJ1-5	CASSFGRTGIQPQHF
TRBV3-1	TRBJ2-1	CASSQQGTSGVLEFF
TRBV20-1	TRBJ1-5	CSATWGSQPQHF
TRBV7-8	TRBJ2-7	CASSPEGGGWDEQYF
TRBV20-1	TRBJ1-1	CVRRGNTEAFF
TRBV5-1	TRBJ2-6	CASSLPISGANVLTF
TRBV6-1	TRBJ2-2	CASTPDRRTGELFF
TRBV4-2	TRBJ1-5	CASSQVDLADQPQHF
TRBV18	TRBJ2-7	CASSPRVGPYEQYF
TRBV29-1	TRBJ2-1	CSAHGGLAEVAWQFF
TRBV5-1	TRBJ2-7	CASSLVDTSYEQYF
TRBV10-3	TRBJ2-1	CAISEWDRVGHEQFF
TRBV20-1	TRBJ2-7	CSALSTALVSEQYF
TRBV7-9	TRBJ1-2	CASSLGGAHGYTF
TRBV25-1	TRBJ1-2	CASSGTGFHYGYTF
TRBV5-6	TRBJ2-2	CASSLDRGGNTGELFF
TRBV6-5	TRBJ2-7	CASKGGSYEQYF
TRBV5-1	TRBJ1-2	CASSLGTVLNYGYTF
TRBV7-7	TRBJ2-1	CASSLGTGGNSYNEQFF
TRBV6-5	TRBJ2-5	CASSYLAAEGKETQYF
TRBV29-1	TRBJ2-2	CSVAQGPTGELFF
TRBV10-3	TRBJ1-1	CAISESPIGQGGWNTEAFF
TRBV30	TRBJ1-5	CAWGREGNQPQHF
TRBV5-4	TRBJ1-2	CASSLGGKDRGAEHQGYTF
TRBV6-6	TRBJ2-7	CASSSPARDEQYF
TRBV28	TRBJ2-5	CASSSALATYQETQYF